This section outlines one TCR beta chain sequence together with its context. The sample originates from a study of memory CD4+ T cells and cytomegalovirus serostatus. CDR1 is MDHEN and CDR2 is SYDVKM in the germline V gene. The ends were cut back, 4 bases at V and 5 bases at J, with 8 bases in the middle. This CDR3 is 12 amino acids long. Clones were sequenced by immunoSEQ multiplex PCR, and TCRdb holds only the in-frame ones, with some missing. The data hold 50,000 or so clones, with approximately 83% observed a single time. Single viable CD3+CD4+CD8-CD45RO+ cells were sorted as the memory CD4+ T cells.

This chain connects TRBV28 to TRBJ1-1, with D unresolved. This clonotype was obtained from an adult in good health and CMV-seronegative. The sequencing input was memory CD4+ T cells from blood. The CDR3 DNA sequence: TGTGCCAGCAGTTCCCTAGGGACTGAAGCTTTCTTT. This translates into CASSSLGTEAFF. The full variable domain, completed using reference TRBV28 and TRBJ1-1, is DVKVTQSSRYLVKRTGEKVFLECVQDMDHENMFWYRQDPGLGLRLIYFSYDVKMKEKGDIPEGYSVSREKKERFSLILESASTNQTSMYLCASSSLGTEAFFGQGTRLTVV.